This T cell receptor beta chain stems from a study of graft-versus-host responses after intestinal transplantation. Across the whole study: For two to four years after anti-thymocyte globulin induction, all recipients took tacrolimus and steroids. Points from the study as a whole: There was an association between peak levels of circulating GvH clones and early post-transplant HvG declines. Recipient-marrow GvH clones were detected, some having first appeared in ileum or blood.

Here immunoSEQ multiplex PCR was the method, and the copy in TCRdb shows in-frame clones only, minus some. The sample lists about 130,000 clones; 90% to 95% were seen once. To note about this clone: The antigen is unknown.

Specimen: unstimulated CD4+ T cells sorted from spleen or lymph node cells, collected before intestinal transplant. This TCR came from a human donor who received an intestinal transplant.

The CDR3 sequence is CASSTGAAYNEQFF. The CDR3 DNA follows: TGTGCCAGCTCTACAGGGGCAGCATACAATGAGCAGTTCTTC. The chain uses TRBV18 and TRBJ2-1; 7 bases align to TRBD1. CDR1 and CDR2 (germline): KGHSH, LQKENI. V shed 6 bases, J shed 4 bases, and the junction held 6 bases outside the gene matches. The CDR3 is 14 amino acids.